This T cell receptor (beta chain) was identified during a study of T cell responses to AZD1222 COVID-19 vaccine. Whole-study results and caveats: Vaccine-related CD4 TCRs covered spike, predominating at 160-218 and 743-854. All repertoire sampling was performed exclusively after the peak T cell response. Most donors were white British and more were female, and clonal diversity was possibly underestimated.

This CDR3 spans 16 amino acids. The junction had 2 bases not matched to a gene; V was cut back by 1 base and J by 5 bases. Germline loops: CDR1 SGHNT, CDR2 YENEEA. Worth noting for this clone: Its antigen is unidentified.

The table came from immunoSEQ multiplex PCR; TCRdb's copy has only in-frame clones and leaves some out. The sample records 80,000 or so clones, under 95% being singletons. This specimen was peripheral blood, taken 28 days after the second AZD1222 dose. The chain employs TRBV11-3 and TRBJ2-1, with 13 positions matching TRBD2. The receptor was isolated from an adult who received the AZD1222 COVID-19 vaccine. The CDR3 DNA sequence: TGTGCCAGCAGCTTAGGCGGGACTAGCGGGGACAATGAGCAGTTCTTC. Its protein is CASSLGGTSGDNEQFF. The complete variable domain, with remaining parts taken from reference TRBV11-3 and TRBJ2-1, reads EAGVVQSPRYKIIEKKQPVAFWCNPISGHNTLYWYLQNLGQGPELLIRYENEEAVDDSQLPKDRFSAERLKGVDSTLKIQPAELGDSAVYLCASSLGGTSGDNEQFFGPGTRLTVL.